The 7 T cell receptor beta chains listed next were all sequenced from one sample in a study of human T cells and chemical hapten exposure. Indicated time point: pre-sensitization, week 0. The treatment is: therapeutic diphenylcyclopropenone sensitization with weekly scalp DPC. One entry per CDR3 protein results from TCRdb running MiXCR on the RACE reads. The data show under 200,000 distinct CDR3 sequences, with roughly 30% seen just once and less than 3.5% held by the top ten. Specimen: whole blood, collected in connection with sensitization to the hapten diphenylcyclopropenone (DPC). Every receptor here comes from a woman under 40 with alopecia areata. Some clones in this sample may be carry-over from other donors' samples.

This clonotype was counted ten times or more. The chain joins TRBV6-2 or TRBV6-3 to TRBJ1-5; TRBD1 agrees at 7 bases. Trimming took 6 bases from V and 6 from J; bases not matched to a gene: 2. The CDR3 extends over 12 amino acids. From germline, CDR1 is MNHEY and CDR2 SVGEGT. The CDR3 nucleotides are TGTGCCAGCAGGGACAGGATTCAGCCCCAGCATTTT. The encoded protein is CASRDRIQPQHF.

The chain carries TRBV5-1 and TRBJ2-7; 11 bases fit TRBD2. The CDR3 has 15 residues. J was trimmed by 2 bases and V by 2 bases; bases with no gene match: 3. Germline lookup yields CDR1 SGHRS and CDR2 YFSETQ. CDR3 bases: TGCGCCAGCAGCTTACGACTAGCGGGGACCTACGAGCAGTACTTC. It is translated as CASSLRLAGTYEQYF.

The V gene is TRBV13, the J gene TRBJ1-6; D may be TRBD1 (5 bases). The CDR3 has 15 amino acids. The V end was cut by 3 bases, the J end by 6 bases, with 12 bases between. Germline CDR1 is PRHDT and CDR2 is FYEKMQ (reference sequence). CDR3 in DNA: TGTGCCAGCAGCTTGAGGGGCCCGGCTAATTCACCCCTCCACTTT. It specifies CASSLRGPANSPLHF.

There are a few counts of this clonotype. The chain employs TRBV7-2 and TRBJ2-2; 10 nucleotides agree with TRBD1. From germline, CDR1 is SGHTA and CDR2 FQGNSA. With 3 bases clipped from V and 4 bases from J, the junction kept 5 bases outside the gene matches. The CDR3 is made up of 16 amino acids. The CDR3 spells CASSFRQGAGTGELFF. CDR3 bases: TGTGCCAGCAGCTTTAGACAGGGGGCGGGCACCGGGGAGCTGTTTTTT.

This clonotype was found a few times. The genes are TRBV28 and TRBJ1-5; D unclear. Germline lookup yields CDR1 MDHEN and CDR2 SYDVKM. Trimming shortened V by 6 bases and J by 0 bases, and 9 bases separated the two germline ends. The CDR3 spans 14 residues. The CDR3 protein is CASRIPNSNQPQHF. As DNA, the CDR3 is TGTGCCAGCAGGATACCAAATAGCAATCAGCCCCAGCATTTT.

CDR3 region: CASSHGTGNEQFF. The DNA for the CDR3 is TGTGCCAGCAGCCACGGAACGGGCAATGAGCAGTTCTTC. This chain connects TRBV28 to TRBJ2-1; no clear D gene. The CDR3 extends over 13 amino acids. V was clipped by 6 bases and J by 6 bases, with 12 bases between them. CDR1 is MDHEN, CDR2 SYDVKM, per germline.

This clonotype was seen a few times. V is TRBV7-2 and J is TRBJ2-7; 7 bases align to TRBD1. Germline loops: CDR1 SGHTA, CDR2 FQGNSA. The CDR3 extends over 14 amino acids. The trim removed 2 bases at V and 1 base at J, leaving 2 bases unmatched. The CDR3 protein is CASSLLTGSYEQYF. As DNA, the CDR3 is TGTGCCAGCAGCTTACTGACAGGGTCCTACGAGCAGTACTTC.